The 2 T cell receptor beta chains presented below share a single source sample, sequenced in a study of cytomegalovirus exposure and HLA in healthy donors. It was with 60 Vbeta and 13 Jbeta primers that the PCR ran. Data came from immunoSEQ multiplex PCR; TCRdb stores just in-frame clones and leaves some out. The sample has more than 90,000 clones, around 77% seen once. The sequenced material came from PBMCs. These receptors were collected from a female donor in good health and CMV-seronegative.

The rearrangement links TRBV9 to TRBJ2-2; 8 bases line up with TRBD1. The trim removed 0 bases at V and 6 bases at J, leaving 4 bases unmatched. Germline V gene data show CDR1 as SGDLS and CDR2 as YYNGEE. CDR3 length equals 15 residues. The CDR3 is CASSVDGQGAGELFF. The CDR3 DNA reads TGTGCCAGCAGCGTAGATGGACAGGGAGCCGGGGAGCTGTTTTTT.

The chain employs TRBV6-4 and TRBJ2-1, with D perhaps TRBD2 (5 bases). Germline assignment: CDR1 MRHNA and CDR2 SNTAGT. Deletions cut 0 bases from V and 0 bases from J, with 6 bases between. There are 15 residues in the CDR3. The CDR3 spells CASSDSGDSYNEQFF. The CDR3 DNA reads TGTGCCAGCAGTGACTCCGGGGACTCCTACAATGAGCAGTTCTTC.